These 8 T cell receptor beta chains came from one sample sequenced in a study of cytomegalovirus exposure and HLA in healthy donors. The PCR used 60 Vbeta and 13 Jbeta primers. Data came from immunoSEQ multiplex PCR; TCRdb stores just in-frame clones and leaves some out. This sample has about 75,000 clones, with more than 65% found just once. Sequencing was carried out using PBMCs. All receptors come from a man in his sixties or seventies in good health and CMV-seropositive.

This chain joins TRBV19 and TRBJ1-5, with 10 nucleotides matching TRBD1. The CDR3 is 16 residues long. Unmatched junction bases numbered 11, after V lost 6 bases and J lost 6 bases. Germline values: CDR1 LNHDA, CDR2 SQIVND (reference sequence). CDR3: CASREPGTGASQPQHF. DNA for the CDR3: TGTGCCAGTAGAGAGCCGGGGACAGGGGCGAGTCAGCCCCAGCATTTT.

The genes are TRBV30 and TRBJ2-5, with 9 positions matching TRBD1. Losses at the gene ends were 0 bases for V and 5 bases for J; bases not matched to a gene: 4. This CDR3 has 14 residues. Germline V gives CDR1 GTSNPN, CDR2 SVGIG (reference sequence). The CDR3 protein is CAWSVQGAVETQYF. CDR3 DNA: TGTGCCTGGAGTGTACAGGGGGCCGTGGAGACCCAGTACTTC.

The chain recombines TRBV7-9 with TRBJ1-1, with 7 bases identical to TRBD1. V shed 5 bases and J 11 bases; nucleotides not matched to a gene: 11. Germline assignment: CDR1 SEHNR and CDR2 FQNEAQ (reference sequence). This CDR3 is 13 amino acids long. Here the CDR3 reads CASSPLTGLGAFF. The CDR3, as DNA: TGTGCCAGCAGCCCATTGACAGGGCTGGGCGCTTTCTTT.

V and J are TRBV5-4 and TRBJ2-2; perhaps TRBD2 as D (5 bases). This CDR3 has 14 amino acids. CDR1 is SGHNT, CDR2 YYREEE, per germline (reference sequence). The ends were cut back, 5 bases at V and 1 base at J, with 9 bases in the middle. CDR3 sequence (DNA): TGTGCCAGCAGGAGCGGCGGGAACACCGGGGAGCTGTTTTTT. The encoded protein is CASRSGGNTGELFF.

This clone was observed once. Its ends do not fully match the called genes, so a read error is possible. The chain's CDR3 is CAGSQDGSSTDTQYF. The CDR3 coding sequence is TGCGCCGGCAGCCAAGACGGGAGTTCCACAGATACGCAGTATTTT. V and J are TRBV4-1 and TRBJ2-3; tentatively, D is TRBD2 (6 bases). The V gene's germline CDR1 is MGHRA and CDR2 YSYEKL. This CDR3 is built from 15 residues.

This chain uses TRBV7-2 with TRBJ2-7; 7 nucleotides line up with TRBD1. V was pared by 4 bases and J by 5 bases, with 11 bases of the junction left unmatched. Germline CDR1 SGHTA, CDR2 FQGNSA. The CDR3 totals 15 residues. The CDR3 region has the DNA TGTGCCAGCAGCTCCCCGACAGGGCCTGGCCACGAGCAGTACTTC. The encoded protein is CASSSPTGPGHEQYF.

The rearrangement links TRBV19 to TRBJ1-2, with no clear D. The CDR3 is made up of 12 amino acids. V lost 7 bases to trimming and J lost 2 bases, with 8 bases between them. Germline CDR1 is LNHDA and CDR2 is SQIVND (reference sequence). The CDR3 loop reads CASTEGNYGYTF. DNA of the CDR3: TGTGCCAGTACGGAGGGCAACTATGGCTACACCTTC. The full variable domain, rest sourced from reference TRBV19 and TRBJ1-2, is DGGITQSPKYLFRKEGQNVTLSCEQNLNHDAMYWYRQDPGQGLRLIYYSQIVNDFQKGDIAEGYSVSREKKESFPLTVTSAQKNPTAFYLCASTEGNYGYTFGSGTRLTVV.

V is TRBV30 and J is TRBJ2-7; tentative D call: TRBD2 (6 bases). Germline V gene data show CDR1 as GTSNPN and CDR2 as SVGIG (reference sequence). The CDR3 extends over 13 amino acids. Deletions cut 2 bases from V and 6 bases from J, with 14 bases between. The CDR3 protein is CAWSSLRGGEQYF. The CDR3 nucleotides are TGTGCCTGGAGTAGCTTACGGGGAGGCGAGCAGTACTTC.